The clone carrying this T cell receptor beta chain appeared a few times. Its antigen is not known. Only in-frame clones appear in the TCRdb table, and some are missing; sequencing was by immunoSEQ multiplex PCR. The table has about 45,000 clones, around 82% seen once. The data are from a study of T cell responses to AZD1222 COVID-19 vaccine. Study as a whole: Some second doses came at about 4 weeks and others at about 12 weeks; these were pooled.

Study-wide results and caveats: Among the donors, most were white British and more were female, and clonal diversity was possibly underestimated. Nearly half of spike-specific TCRs reportedly target unmutated variant regions. Spike-wide vaccine-associated CD4 TCRs dominated at 160-218 and 743-854.

The TCR originated in an adult in good health. The specimen was peripheral blood, collected on day 0 of AZD1222 vaccination.

CDR3 region: CASSFSPADSQGDQPQHF. DNA for the CDR3: TGTGCCAGCAGTTTCTCCCCAGCGGACAGCCAGGGAGATCAGCCCCAGCATTTT. The chain joins TRBV28 to TRBJ1-5, with D tentatively TRBD1 (6 bases). Trimming cost V 3 bases and J 5 bases, with 23 bases left between them. The CDR3 is 18 amino acids. Germline V gene data show CDR1 as MDHEN and CDR2 as SYDVKM.